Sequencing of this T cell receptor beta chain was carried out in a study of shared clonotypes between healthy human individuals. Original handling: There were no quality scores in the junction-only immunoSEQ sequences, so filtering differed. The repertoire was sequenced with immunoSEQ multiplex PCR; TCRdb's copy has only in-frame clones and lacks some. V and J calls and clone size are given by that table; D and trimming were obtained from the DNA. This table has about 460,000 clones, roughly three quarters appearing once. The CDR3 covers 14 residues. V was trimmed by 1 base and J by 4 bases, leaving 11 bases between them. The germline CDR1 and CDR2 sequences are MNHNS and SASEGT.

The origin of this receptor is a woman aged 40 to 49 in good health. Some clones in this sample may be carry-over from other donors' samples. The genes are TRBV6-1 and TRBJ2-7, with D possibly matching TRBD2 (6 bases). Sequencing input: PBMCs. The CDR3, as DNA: TGTGCCAGCAGTGAAGTTGGGGGGAGATACGAGCAGTACTTC. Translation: CASSEVGGRYEQYF.